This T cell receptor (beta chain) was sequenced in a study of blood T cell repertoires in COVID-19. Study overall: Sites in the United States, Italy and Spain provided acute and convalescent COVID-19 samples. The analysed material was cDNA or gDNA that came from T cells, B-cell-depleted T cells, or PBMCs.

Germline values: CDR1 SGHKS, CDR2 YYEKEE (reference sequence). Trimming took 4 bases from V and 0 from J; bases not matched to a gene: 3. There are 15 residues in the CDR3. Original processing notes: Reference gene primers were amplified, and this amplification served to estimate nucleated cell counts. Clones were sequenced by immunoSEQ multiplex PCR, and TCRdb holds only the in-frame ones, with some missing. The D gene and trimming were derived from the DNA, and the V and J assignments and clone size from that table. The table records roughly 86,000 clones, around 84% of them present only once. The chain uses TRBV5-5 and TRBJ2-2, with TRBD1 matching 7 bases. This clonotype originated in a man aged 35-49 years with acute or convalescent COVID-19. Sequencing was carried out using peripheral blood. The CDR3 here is CASSGTAPNTGELFF. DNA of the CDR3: TGTGCCAGCAGCGGGACAGCGCCGAACACCGGGGAGCTGTTTTTT.